The present entry profiles one T cell receptor beta chain with its context. The antigen is not known. Time point here: cycle 4 day 1 (C4D1), after 5 to 7 weeks of nivolumab. All patients experienced relapse after autologous stem cell transplantation, and brentuximab vedotin exposure was variable. The data were taken from a study of PD-1 blockade in classical Hodgkin lymphoma. Study outcomes and limitations: Healthy donors reportedly exceeded newly diagnosed patients in baseline TCR diversity. With CD4+ cells, TCR diversity rose significantly by C4D1, but not with CD8+ cells. Why repertoires differed is undefined; disease activity or prior therapy possibly contributed.

This CDR3 has 15 residues. In germline, CDR1 is MNHEY, CDR2 SVGAGI. V was shortened by 4 bases and J by 1 base, with 11 bases between the two germline ends. TCRdb's table, derived via immunoSEQ multiplex PCR, lists solely in-frame clones and lacks some. The sample yields approximately 24,000 clones, roughly four fifths seen once. The material sequenced was peripheral blood mononuclear cells (PBMCs), taken before the fourth cycle of nivolumab. This receptor was taken from a human donor with classical Hodgkin lymphoma. The V and J genes are TRBV6-5 and TRBJ1-5, with D hard to call. CDR3 protein: CASSSPRQSNQPQHF. The CDR3 region has the DNA TGTGCCAGCAGTTCCCCCAGGCAGAGCAATCAGCCCCAGCATTTT.